This TCR beta chain emerged from a study of cytomegalovirus exposure and HLA in healthy donors (TCRdb year 2017). About the investigation overall: A later analysis indicated that the roughly 120 validation repertoires were generated on the platform also employed for the roughly 720 repertoires of the first cohort. The study aimed to test whether cataloging public T cell receptors could reveal signatures of past pathogen exposure. Along with the approximately 700-subject first cohort, a separate validation cohort of over 90 different subjects was used. To predict cytomegalovirus infection status, the study combined high-throughput TCR immunosequencing, statistical association of individual TCRs with disease status, and machine learning. Results the study describes overall, beyond this receptor: A few of the identified cytomegalovirus-associated TCR beta chains were confirmed in vitro to be specific for cytomegalovirus antigens. It was suggested by the authors that the approach could potentially be generalized to other disease states and immunological phenotypes. Of the cluster scores, approximately 95% were above 0 in a later analysis, which found that TCRs clustered in the first cohort also tended to co-occur in the 130 or so validation repertoires. Cytomegalovirus status was reported to be diagnosed by the classifier with high specificity and sensitivity in both the original and validation cohorts. A later analysis lacked HLA typing for the validation cohort, so it scored co-occurrence in that cohort across all 110 or so repertoires. While some public TCRs were present in many individuals, most TCR sequences turned up only very rarely across donors. The study gave a list of some 150 TCR beta chains associated with cytomegalovirus.

The library was produced with the immunoSEQ multiplex PCR assay. Per the original workflow: A statistical classification framework was developed to diagnose cytomegalovirus status using the catalog of TCR beta chain sequences. Held by TCRdb, this immuneACCESS table contains in-frame sequences only and omits some clones. Under half of the omission traces to an unresolved V gene where checked; the cause of the rest is unknown. V and J calls and clone size are copied from that table; D and trimming were computed from the DNA. For this sample there are tens of thousands of clones; roughly 94% appear just once. Together, the top ten hold more than 3% of the sample. Concerning this clone itself: Its antigen remains unidentified. One base away there is no much larger clone; base qualities are not given.

The CDR3 measures 15 amino acids from cysteine to phenylalanine. CDR3 DNA is the only sequence kept; it has 45 bases, read in frame from the first base. CDR1 and CDR2, per the germline V gene, are MNHEY and SVGAGI. Trimming takes 6 bases from V and 4 bases from J, and the germline ends sit 16 bases apart. Donors formed part of the validation cohort, which comprised 120 subjects and was distinct from the first cohort of over 500 subjects. The sequencing input was PBMCs. This receptor was identified in a woman aged 18-29 years in good health and CMV-seropositive. The sequence is built from TRBV6-5 and TRBJ1-5, with a tentative D gene TRBD1 over 6 matching bases. In nucleotide form, the sequence is TGTGCCAGCAGCCTAACAGGGATTAGTAATCAGCCCCAGCATTTT. Translated, it reads CASSLTGISNQPQHF.